This section outlines one T cell receptor (beta chain) sequence together with its context. Its antigen is undetermined. MiXCR, run by TCRdb on the RT-PCR reads, gives a single entry per CDR3 protein. The sample includes hundreds of thousands of distinct CDR3 sequences, about 25% of them seen just once. This sample is drawn from a study of response to subunit inactivated influenza vaccine. General study points: There was a suggestion from the authors that each seasonal influenza vaccination recruits few new T cells.

V lost 3 bases, J lost 8 bases, and 8 bases stayed unmatched. This CDR3 comprises 16 residues. The clonotype comes from a man in his fifties or sixties who received an inactivated influenza vaccine. The chain employs TRBV12-3 or TRBV12-4 and TRBJ2-3, with 13 positions matching TRBD2. The input for sequencing was CD4+ T cells sorted from PBMCs, taken 4 to 6 days after vaccination. CDR3 loop: CASSLGLAGIGATQYF. In DNA, the CDR3 is TGTGCCAGCAGTTTGGGACTAGCGGGGATCGGGGCTACGCAGTATTTT.